This T cell receptor (beta chain) was retrieved from a study of blood T cell repertoires in COVID-19. For the study at large: Sites in the United States, Italy and Spain provided acute and convalescent COVID-19 samples.

Original analysis: Amplification of reference gene primers was used by the study to estimate nucleated cell counts. Generated by immunoSEQ multiplex PCR, the TCRdb table keeps only in-frame clones and is missing some. The V and J calls and clone size come from that table; D and trimming were worked out from the DNA. Of about 150,000 clones listed, about 86% are singletons. Germline loops: CDR1 MNHNY, CDR2 SVGAGI (reference sequence). The CDR3 length is 12 residues. Trimming shortened V by 11 bases and J by 4 bases, and 12 bases separated the two germline ends. The sequenced sample consisted of peripheral blood. The source of this sequence is a woman aged 55-69 years with acute or convalescent COVID-19. J is TRBJ1-5 and V is TRBV6-6, with a weak D call TRBD1 (5 bases). The DNA for the CDR3 is TGTGCCTATGGGGGGGGGAATCAGCCCCAGCATTTT. Translation: CAYGGGNQPQHF.